One sample yielded the 24 T cell receptor beta chains listed below, sequenced in a study of OX40 agonist ivuxolimab in advanced cancers. The method was immunoSEQ multiplex PCR; TCRdb's version includes in-frame clones alone and lacks a portion of them. The sample lists roughly 34,000 clones, 74% occurring once. Sequenced material: CD4+ or CD8+ T cells sorted from blood, taken in a trial of the OX40 agonist ivuxolimab. These receptors were collected from an adult with an advanced solid tumor such as melanoma, head and neck, liver or kidney cancer.

The genes are TRBV20-1 and TRBJ1-1; D remains ambiguous. Trimming cost V 6 bases and J 6 bases, with 11 bases left between them. Germline assignment: CDR1 DFQATT and CDR2 SNEGSKA (reference sequence). The CDR3 has 11 residues. Here the CDR3 reads CSAPGIAEAFF. The CDR3 bases are TGCAGTGCCCCGGGGATCGCTGAAGCTTTCTTT.

The chain carries TRBV5-1 and TRBJ2-5; 9 bases line up with TRBD2. J was trimmed by 7 bases and V by 2 bases; bases with no gene match: 3. The CDR3 totals 13 residues. Germline loops: CDR1 SGHRS, CDR2 YFSETQ. The CDR3 bases are TGCGCCAGCAGCTTAGGTAGCGGGGGGACCCAGTACTTC. As protein: CASSLGSGGTQYF.

V usage is TRBV9 and J usage is TRBJ2-2; TRBD1 or TRBD2 may be the D gene (5 bases each). V lost 0 bases and J 5 bases, leaving 14 bases between the germline ends. This CDR3 has 16 amino acids. The germline V gene encodes CDR1 SGDLS and CDR2 YYNGEE. The DNA for the CDR3 is TGTGCCAGCAGCGTAGGTGGGACCGTGATGACCGGGGAGCTGTTTTTT. As protein: CASSVGGTVMTGELFF.

This clone was seen only once. The J gene is TRBJ2-7, the V gene TRBV5-1, with D maybe TRBD2 (5 bases). The germline V gene has CDR1 SGHRS and CDR2 YFSETQ. V was cut by 0 bases and J by 1 base, with 8 bases left in between. The CDR3 contains 14 residues. The CDR3 is CASSLGGKSYEQYF. The CDR3 coding sequence is TGCGCCAGCAGCTTGGGAGGGAAGTCCTACGAGCAGTACTTC.

CDR3 protein: CASSLGPDSSYEQYV. DNA for the CDR3: TGCGCCAGCAGCTTGGGGCCGGACAGCTCCTACGAGCAGTACGTC. J is TRBJ2-7 and V is TRBV5-1; perhaps TRBD1 as D (6 bases). Germline V CDR1 and CDR2: SGHRS, YFSETQ. The CDR3 is 15 residues long. Trimming pared 0 bases from V and 0 bases from J, leaving 10 bases between.

The rearrangement uses TRBV7-2 and TRBJ1-2; a possible D gene is TRBD1 (5 bases). This CDR3 has 15 residues. V was trimmed by 2 bases and J by 0 bases, leaving 10 bases between them. Germline V gene lookup returns CDR1 SGHTA and CDR2 FQGNSA. The CDR3 loop reads CASSLTTASNYGYTF. Written as DNA, the CDR3 is TGTGCCAGCAGCTTAACGACAGCCTCTAACTATGGCTACACCTTC.

The V call is TRBV25-1, the J call TRBJ2-7, with 8 bases matching TRBD1. J lost 4 bases, V lost 4 bases, and 6 bases had no gene match. There are 14 residues in the CDR3. Germline V gives CDR1 MGHDK, CDR2 SYGVNS. CDR3: CASSGVQGAYEQYF. The CDR3 DNA follows: TGTGCCAGCAGTGGGGTCCAGGGGGCGTACGAGCAGTACTTC.

This chain links TRBV5-1 with TRBJ2-2; D perhaps matches TRBD2 (5 bases). The germline V gene encodes CDR1 SGHRS and CDR2 YFSETQ. V lost 2 bases, J lost 2 bases, and 10 bases lay in between. CDR3 length: 15 residues. As DNA, the CDR3 is TGCGCCAGCAGCTTCGGACGGACTAACACCGGGGAGCTGTTTTTT. Translation: CASSFGRTNTGELFF.

This clone was seen only a few times. CDR3 sequence reads: CASSRREGTSSYEQYF. CDR3 in DNA: TGTGCCAGCAGCCGGCGGGAGGGGACCAGCTCCTACGAGCAGTACTTC. This chain joins TRBV5-8 and TRBJ2-7; 9 bases are a match to TRBD2. Trimming at V came to 4 bases and at J to 0 bases, leaving 8 bases not matched to a gene. The CDR3 loop spans 16 amino acids. Germline V lookup: CDR1 SGHTS, CDR2 YDEGEE.

The V call is TRBV5-6, the J call TRBJ1-1; no clear D. The V and J ends lost 0 bases and 6 bases respectively, with 6 bases between them. Per the germline V gene, CDR1 is SGHDT and CDR2 is YYEEEE. The CDR3 is 12 residues long. The CDR3, as DNA: TGTGCCAGCAGCTTGGGGGTGGCTGAAGCTTTCTTT. This codes for CASSLGVAEAFF.

The chain uses TRBV21-1 and TRBJ2-1; TRBD2 is the table's D call, not checked against the DNA. TRBV21-1 is a recognized pseudogene. The CDR3 spans 15 residues. CDR3 in amino acids: CASSKATRMYNEQFF. Written as DNA, the CDR3 is TGTGCCAGCAGCAAAGCAACTAGAATGTACAATGAGCAGTTCTTC.

The chain recombines TRBV7-2 with TRBJ2-2; D is possibly TRBD2 (6 bases). The CDR3 is 14 amino acids. V lost 5 bases and J lost 4, with 11 bases in between. Germline CDR1 is SGHTA and CDR2 is FQGNSA. CDR3: CASSRRDFTGELFF. As DNA, the CDR3 is TGTGCCAGCAGCCGACGGGACTTCACCGGGGAGCTGTTTTTT.

The gene calls are TRBV2 and TRBJ2-1, with D possibly called TRBD1 or TRBD2 (6 bases each). Per the germline V gene, CDR1 is SNHLY and CDR2 is FYNNEI. The V end was cut by 7 bases, the J end by 7 bases, with 17 bases between. CDR3 length: 14 amino acids. The chain's CDR3 is CASKRRGVQNEQFF. CDR3 in DNA: TGTGCCAGCAAGAGAAGGGGGGTCCAGAATGAGCAGTTCTTC. Full variable domain (missing parts from reference TRBV2 and TRBJ2-1): EPEVTQTPSHQVTQMGQEVILRCVPISNHLYFYWYRQILGQKVEFLVSFYNNEISEKSEIFDDQFSVERPDGSNFTLKIRSTKLEDSAMYFCASKRRGVQNEQFFGPGTRLTVL.

The V and J genes are TRBV5-1 and TRBJ1-1, with 8 positions matching TRBD1. The CDR3 is 15 amino acids. The V gene's germline CDR1 is SGHRS and CDR2 YFSETQ. V was pared by 2 bases and J by 7 bases, with 10 bases of the junction left unmatched. The CDR3 coding sequence is TGCGCCAGCAGCTTCACGAGACAGGGGAATGATGAAGCTTTCTTT. Its translation: CASSFTRQGNDEAFF.

V gene TRBV7-9 combines with J gene TRBJ1-1; TRBD1 might be the D (6 bases). The CDR3 runs 12 residues. The V end was cut by 3 bases, the J end by 14 bases, with 16 bases between. Germline CDR1 and CDR2: SEHNR and FQNEAQ (reference sequence). The CDR3 reads CASSLGWAGAFF. The CDR3 DNA follows: TGTGCCAGCAGCTTGGGGTGGGCAGGGGCCTTCTTT. The full variable domain, its missing parts supplied by reference TRBV7-9 and TRBJ1-1, is DTGVSQNPRHKITKRGQNVTFRCDPISEHNRLYWYRQTLGQGPEFLTYFQNEAQLEKSRLLSDRFSAERPKGSFSTLEIQRTEQGDSAMYLCASSLGWAGAFFGQGTRLTVV.

The V and J genes are TRBV5-1 and TRBJ1-3; 7 nucleotides align to TRBD1. The CDR3 length is 15 residues. J lost 1 base, V lost 4 bases, and 5 bases had no gene match. Germline CDR1 reads SGHRS; CDR2 reads YFSETQ. In DNA, the CDR3 is TGCGCCAGCAGCGGGTCGACAGGGTCTGGAAACACCATATATTTT. Encoded protein: CASSGSTGSGNTIYF. Complete variable domain (other parts from reference TRBV5-1 and TRBJ1-3): KAGVTQTPRYLIKTRGQQVTLSCSPISGHRSVSWYQQTPGQGLQFLFEYFSETQRNKGNFPGRFSGRQFSNSRSEMNVSTLELGDSALYLCASSGSTGSGNTIYFGEGSWLTVV.

The chain combines TRBV6-5 with TRBJ2-7, with no clear D. This CDR3 is 13 amino acids long. The V end lost 6 bases, the J end lost 3 bases, and 12 bases lay between the germline ends. Looked up from germline, CDR1 is MNHEY and CDR2 is SVGAGI. CDR3 DNA: TGTGCCAGCAGCGAAGGACGGAACTACGAGCAGTACTTC. Encoded protein: CASSEGRNYEQYF.

The chain combines TRBV15 with TRBJ2-3; possibly TRBD2 for D (7 bases). The V end lost 3 bases, the J end lost 6 bases, and 13 bases lay between the germline ends. This CDR3 is built from 14 residues. Germline V lookup: CDR1 LNHNV, CDR2 YYDKDF (reference sequence). CDR3 residues: CATSRRGGADTQYF. For the CDR3, the DNA is TGTGCCACCAGCAGGCGCGGGGGCGCGGATACGCAGTATTTT.

J is TRBJ2-7 and V is TRBV18; D is unclear. CDR3 length equals 12 residues. Germline V gives CDR1 KGHSH, CDR2 LQKENI. Trimming took 6 bases from V and 2 from J, leaving 8 bases between them. CDR3 coding DNA: TGTGCCAGCTCGACCGAGACCTACGAGCAGTACTTC. As protein: CASSTETYEQYF.

The V and J genes are TRBV30 and TRBJ1-1; 11 bases fit TRBD1. This CDR3 has 16 residues. J lost 5 bases, V lost 0 bases, and 8 bases had no gene match. The germline V gene encodes CDR1 GTSNPN and CDR2 SVGIG (reference sequence). CDR3 DNA sequence: TGTGCCTGGAGTGTACGGACAGGGGGCGGACGTACTGAAGCTTTCTTT. Its translation: CAWSVRTGGGRTEAFF. Complete variable domain (other parts from reference TRBV30 and TRBJ1-1): SQTIHQWPATLVQPVGSPLSLECTVEGTSNPNLYWYRQAAGRGLQLLFYSVGIGQISSEVPQNLSASRPQDRQFILSSKKLLLSDSGFYLCAWSVRTGGGRTEAFFGQGTRLTVV.

This clone was detected only a few times. The chain uses TRBV9 and TRBJ1-2, with a weak D call TRBD1 (5 bases). This CDR3 region has 14 residues. Trimming removed 4 bases at V and 3 bases at J, with 13 bases between. Germline assignment: CDR1 SGDLS and CDR2 YYNGEE. The CDR3 here is CASSPAGIDYGYTF. CDR3 coding DNA: TGTGCCAGCAGCCCCGCAGGGATTGACTATGGCTACACCTTC.

The rearrangement joins TRBV4-2 to TRBJ2-1, with D unresolved. Trimming shortened V by 0 bases and J by 2 bases, and 11 bases separated the two germline ends. Germline loops: CDR1 LGHNA, CDR2 YNFKEQ. The CDR3 runs to 16 residues. The CDR3 is CASSQERTGTYNEQFF. The CDR3 region has the DNA TGTGCCAGCAGCCAAGAAAGGACGGGTACCTACAATGAGCAGTTCTTC.

The V call is TRBV27, the J call TRBJ1-1, with a possible D match to TRBD1 (6 bases). The CDR3 loop spans 14 amino acids. Trimming removed 6 bases at V and 7 bases at J, with 18 bases between. Germline V gene data show CDR1 as MNHEY and CDR2 as SMNVEV (reference sequence). CDR3 nucleotides: TGTGCCAGCAGGGGGACGAGGGGGGCGGTTGAAGCTTTCTTT. It specifies CASRGTRGAVEAFF.

J is TRBJ1-1 and V is TRBV5-1, with D maybe TRBD1 (6 bases). Trimming removed 6 bases from V and 9 bases from J, with 18 bases in between. This CDR3 contains 13 residues. The germline CDR1 and CDR2 sequences are SGHRS and YFSETQ. CDR3 residues: CASKLNREGKAFF. The CDR3 DNA follows: TGCGCCAGCAAACTGAACAGGGAAGGTAAAGCTTTCTTT.